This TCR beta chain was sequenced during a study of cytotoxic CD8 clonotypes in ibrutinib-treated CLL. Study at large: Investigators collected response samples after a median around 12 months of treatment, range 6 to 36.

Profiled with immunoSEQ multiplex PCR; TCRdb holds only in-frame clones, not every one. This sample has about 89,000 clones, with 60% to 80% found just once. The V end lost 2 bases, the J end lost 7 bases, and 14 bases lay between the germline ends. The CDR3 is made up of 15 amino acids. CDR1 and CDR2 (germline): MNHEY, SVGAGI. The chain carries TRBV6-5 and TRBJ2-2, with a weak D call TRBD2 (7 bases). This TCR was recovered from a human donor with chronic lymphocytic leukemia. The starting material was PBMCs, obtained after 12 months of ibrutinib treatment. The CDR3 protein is CASSYGGAPIGELFF. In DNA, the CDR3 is TGTGCCAGCAGTTACGGGGGGGCGCCTATCGGGGAGCTGTTTTTT.